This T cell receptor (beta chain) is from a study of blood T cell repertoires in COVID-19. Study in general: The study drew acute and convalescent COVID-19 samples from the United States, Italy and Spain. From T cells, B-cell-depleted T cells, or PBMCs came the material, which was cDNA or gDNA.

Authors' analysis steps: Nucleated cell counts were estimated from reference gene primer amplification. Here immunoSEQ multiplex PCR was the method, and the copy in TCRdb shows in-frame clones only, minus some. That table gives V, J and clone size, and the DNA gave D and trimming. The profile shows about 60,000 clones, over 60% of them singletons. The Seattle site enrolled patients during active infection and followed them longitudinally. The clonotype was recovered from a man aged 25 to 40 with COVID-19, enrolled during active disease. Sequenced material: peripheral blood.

The CDR3 sequence is CASSYTGTGGYTF. CDR3 sequence (DNA): TGTGCCAGCAGTTACACCGGGACAGGTGGCTACACCTTC. The rearrangement joins TRBV6-5 to TRBJ1-2; 8 nucleotides match TRBD1. V gave up 2 bases and J gave up 7 bases; unmatched junction bases: 3. The CDR3 spans 13 residues. Germline CDR1 MNHEY, CDR2 SVGAGI.